The 32 T cell receptor beta chains below all came from one sample that was sequenced in a study of T-cell reconstitution after alpha-beta-depleted transplantation in children. Unique molecular identifiers tagged the TCRbeta library. From the PCR reads, TCRdb called clonotypes with MiXCR, one entry per CDR3 protein. The sample has over 550,000 distinct CDR3 sequences, roughly a tenth seen once. The starting material was PBMCs from the stem cell graft donor, obtained from the stem cell graft. The receptors here all came from a human donor who donated a stem cell graft to a child with acute myeloid leukemia.

This clonotype turned up a few times. The gene calls are TRBV7-2 and TRBJ1-4, with TRBD1 matching over 7 bases. Unmatched junction bases numbered 8, after V lost 5 bases and J lost 8 bases. This CDR3 contains 14 residues. Germline V gives CDR1 SGHTA, CDR2 FQGNSA. The CDR3 protein is CASSPQGSGEKLFF. CDR3 sequence (DNA): TGTGCCAGCAGCCCACAGGGGAGTGGGGAAAAACTGTTTTTT. The full variable domain, with the rest looked up from reference TRBV7-2 and TRBJ1-4, is GAGVSQSPSNKVTEKGKDVELRCDPISGHTALYWYRQSLGQGLEFLIYFQGNSAPDKSGLPSDRFSAERTGGSVSTLTIQRTQQEDSAVYLCASSPQGSGEKLFFGSGTQLSVL.

This clonotype was counted only a few times. The rearrangement uses TRBV29-1 and TRBJ2-7; D not certain. Trimming left V 7 bases short and J 3 bases short, with 10 bases between. CDR3 size: 11 residues. Germline-derived CDR1 and CDR2 are SQVTM and ANQGSEA. The CDR3 region is CSAAIGYEQYF. The CDR3, as DNA: TGCAGCGCTGCTATCGGCTACGAGCAGTACTTC.

This clonotype has only a few counts. The gene calls are TRBV7-3 and TRBJ2-3, with D hard to call. This CDR3 is built from 13 residues. The germline gives CDR1 SGHTA, CDR2 FQGTGA. Trimming left V 4 bases short and J 2 bases short, with 7 bases between. In nucleotides, the CDR3 is TGTGCCAGCAGCTCGGTTTTCACAGATACGCAGTATTTT. This codes for CASSSVFTDTQYF.

This clonotype turned up a few times. The V and J genes are TRBV5-5 and TRBJ2-7; TRBD1 aligns across 10 bases. This CDR3 has 14 amino acids. From germline, CDR1 is SGHKS and CDR2 YYEKEE (reference sequence). The J segment lost 7 bases and the V segment lost 5 bases, leaving 9 bases of the junction unmatched. The chain's CDR3 is CASSTGTGAEEQYF. The CDR3 DNA is TGTGCCAGCAGTACCGGGACAGGGGCGGAGGAGCAGTACTTC.

This clonotype was seen more than once but under ten times. The gene calls are TRBV29-1 and TRBJ1-2; maybe TRBD1 (6 bases). The germline CDR1 and CDR2 sequences are SQVTM and ANQGSEA. Trimming took off 4 bases at V and 4 bases at J, with 22 bases between the two ends. This CDR3 contains 16 residues. Written as DNA, the CDR3 is TGCAGCGTTGCCGCCCAGGGCAGGGGCCAGGTCTATGGCTACACCTTC. Translating gives CSVAAQGRGQVYGYTF.

The genes are TRBV7-9 and TRBJ1-2; a possible D gene is TRBD1 (6 bases). The V end lost 4 bases, the J end lost 2 bases, and 14 bases lay between the germline ends. The germline V gene has CDR1 SEHNR and CDR2 FQNEAQ (reference sequence). The CDR3 runs 15 residues. The CDR3 DNA is TGTGCCAGCAGCTCAATAGTGGGGGCCAACTATGGCTACACCTTC. Amino acids: CASSSIVGANYGYTF.

This clonotype was seen more than once but under ten times. V gene TRBV4-3 combines with J gene TRBJ1-2; no definite D call. Germline V gene sequence: CDR1 LGHNA, CDR2 YSLEER. The germline V and J ends were trimmed by 4 bases and 5 bases, with 14 bases remaining between them. The CDR3 extends over 14 amino acids. In nucleotides, the CDR3 is TGCGCCAGCAGCCCCTCTCCGGGAGCTTATGGCTACACCTTC. Its protein is CASSPSPGAYGYTF.

There are a few counts of this clonotype. The gene calls are TRBV6-2 or TRBV6-3 and TRBJ2-3, with 9 nucleotides matching TRBD1. The CDR3 is 15 residues long. Losses at the gene ends were 8 bases for V and 0 bases for J; bases not matched to a gene: 6. Germline V gives CDR1 MNHEY, CDR2 SVGEGT. The CDR3 DNA is TGTGCCAGCGTGGGACAGGGCCTAAGCACAGATACGCAGTATTTT. Protein product: CASVGQGLSTDTQYF.

This clonotype was detected ten times or more. The chain combines TRBV9 with TRBJ1-1; D gene ambiguous. The CDR3 has 12 residues. The V gene lost 6 bases and the J gene lost 1 base, with 7 bases spanning the gap. CDR1 and CDR2 from the germline V gene are SGDLS and YYNGEE. CDR3 loop: CASTGPNTEAFF. CDR3 bases: TGTGCCAGCACCGGGCCGAACACTGAAGCTTTCTTT.

This clonotype appeared a few times. This chain joins TRBV25-1 and TRBJ1-1; possible D gene TRBD1, 6 bases. The CDR3 sequence is 13 residues long. The germline gives CDR1 MGHDK, CDR2 SYGVNS. V lost 2 bases to trimming and J lost 7 bases, with 11 bases between them. The CDR3, as DNA: TGTGCCAGCAGTGAAAGGGGGAGGGGTGAAGCTTTCTTT. Protein: CASSERGRGEAFF.

This clonotype was seen a few times. This chain uses TRBV25-1 with TRBJ2-6; 10 bases are shared with TRBD1. The V and J ends lost 5 bases and 1 base, in that order; junction bases with no gene match: 2. The CDR3 extends over 16 amino acids. CDR1 MGHDK and CDR2 SYGVNS come from the germline V gene. The CDR3 is CASSRDRGSGANVLTF. CDR3 coding DNA: TGTGCCAGCAGTCGGGACAGGGGTTCTGGGGCCAACGTCCTGACTTTC.

This clonotype came up a few times. The chain combines TRBV12-5 with TRBJ1-5; possible D gene TRBD1, 5 bases. This CDR3 spans 19 amino acids. The V end was cut by 0 bases, the J end by 2 bases, with 20 bases between. Per the germline V gene, CDR1 is LGHNT and CDR2 is FRNRAP. The CDR3 is CASGLVEYRGERGNQPQHF. Here the CDR3 DNA reads TGTGCTAGTGGTTTGGTAGAATATCGAGGGGAAAGGGGCAATCAGCCCCAGCATTTT.

The V gene is TRBV18, the J gene TRBJ2-3; D call uncertain. This CDR3 region has 14 residues. V shed 2 bases and J shed 0 bases, with 6 bases lying between them. The germline CDR1 and CDR2 sequences are KGHSH and LQKENI. This CDR3 reads CASSPAVSTDTQYF. The CDR3 DNA follows: TGTGCCAGCTCACCAGCAGTAAGCACAGATACGCAGTATTTT.

This clonotype was counted a few times. The V gene is TRBV3-1, the J gene TRBJ2-1, with 14 bases identical to TRBD2. V gave up 1 base and J gave up 2 bases; unmatched junction bases: 4. Germline V gives CDR1 LGHDT, CDR2 YNNKEL (reference sequence). The CDR3 runs 18 residues. DNA for the CDR3: TGTGCCAGCAGCCAAGGGACTAGCGGGAGGCCTGCCTACAATGAGCAGTTCTTC. Translating it yields CASSQGTSGRPAYNEQFF.

This clonotype was observed many times. V and J are TRBV7-8 and TRBJ2-1; D not resolved. Germline V lookup: CDR1 SGHVS, CDR2 FQNEAQ. Between the trimmed V and J ends, which lost 2 bases and 0 bases, there was a span of 8 bases. This CDR3 has 15 residues. This CDR3 reads CASSLSASSYNEQFF. CDR3 DNA sequence: TGTGCCAGCAGCTTAAGTGCGAGCTCCTACAATGAGCAGTTCTTC.

A few counts support this clonotype. The chain links TRBV7-9 to TRBJ2-1; no reliable D call. Trimming shortened V by 7 bases and J by 9 bases, and 13 bases separated the two germline ends. Germline V gene lookup returns CDR1 SEHNR and CDR2 FQNEAQ (reference sequence). The CDR3 spans 12 residues. This chain's CDR3 is CASILTVGEQFF. The CDR3 DNA sequence: TGTGCCAGCATCCTAACCGTGGGTGAGCAGTTCTTC.

The chain employs TRBV20-1 and TRBJ1-4, with D hard to call. The CDR3 is 12 amino acids. Trimming pared 6 bases from V and 4 bases from J, leaving 9 bases between. Germline values: CDR1 DFQATT, CDR2 SNEGSKA (reference sequence). The DNA for the CDR3 is TGCAGTGCCGAGTCAGTTAATGAAAAACTGTTTTTT. It encodes CSAESVNEKLFF.

The chain carries TRBV28 and TRBJ2-6, with unresolved D. Looked up from germline, CDR1 is MDHEN and CDR2 is SYDVKM. This CDR3 has 16 amino acids. V shed 5 bases and J shed 0 bases, with 11 bases lying between them. The CDR3 nucleotides are TGTGCCAGCAGTCCCCCTGGCGGCTCTGGGGCCAACGTCCTGACTTTC. This gives the protein CASSPPGGSGANVLTF.

This rearrangement joins TRBV20-1 to TRBJ2-4, with D perhaps TRBD1 (6 bases). The germline gives CDR1 DFQATT, CDR2 SNEGSKA (reference sequence). The V end lost 5 bases, the J end lost 0 bases, and 14 bases lay between the germline ends. The CDR3 sequence is 15 residues long. CDR3: CSAVPQGLAKNIQYF. CDR3 nucleotides: TGCAGTGCTGTACCACAGGGATTAGCCAAAAACATTCAGTACTTC.

The rearrangement links TRBV28 to TRBJ1-2; the match to TRBD1 covers 9 bases. The V gene's germline CDR1 is MDHEN and CDR2 SYDVKM. Unmatched junction bases numbered 6, after V lost 8 bases and J lost 8 bases. The CDR3 length is 12 residues. The CDR3 nucleotides are TGTGCCAGCTTAAGGGACAGGGTGGGCTACACCTTC. It codes for CASLRDRVGYTF.

The sample holds a few counts of this clonotype. The CDR3 DNA sequence: TGTGCCAGCTCGGGGACGGGGCGGGGCACTGAAGCTTTCTTT. It yields the protein CASSGTGRGTEAFF. The chain uses TRBV7-6 and TRBJ1-1, with TRBD1 as a possible D gene (5 bases). Germline V CDR1 and CDR2: SGHVS, FNYEAQ. CDR3 length: 14 amino acids. Trimming pared 8 bases from V and 4 bases from J, leaving 17 bases between.

This clonotype was seen ten or more times. V usage is TRBV5-1 and J usage is TRBJ1-5; D remains unclear. Germline V gene sequence: CDR1 SGHRS, CDR2 YFSETQ. The CDR3 totals 13 residues. Deletions cut 7 bases from V and 3 bases from J, with 11 bases between. The CDR3 spells CASSPGFNQPQHF. The CDR3 nucleotides read TGCGCCAGCTCACCGGGGTTCAATCAGCCCCAGCATTTT.

The J gene is TRBJ1-6, the V gene TRBV7-2, with D tentatively TRBD1 (5 bases). This CDR3 has 15 residues. Trimming pared 5 bases from V and 8 bases from J, leaving 16 bases between. From germline, CDR1 is SGHTA and CDR2 FQGNSA. This chain's CDR3 is CASSPQQGAHSPLHF. The DNA for the CDR3 is TGTGCCAGCAGCCCCCAGCAGGGCGCCCATTCACCCCTCCACTTT.

As concerns this clonotype: Without the conserved terminal phenylalanine or tryptophan, this CDR3 likely stems from a read error. V and J are TRBV5-6 and TRBJ1-2, with D unresolved. Germline CDR1 is SGHDT and CDR2 is YYEEEE. V was shortened by 0 bases and J by 8 bases, with 8 bases between the two germline ends. The CDR3 covers 12 residues. The CDR3 coding sequence is TGTGCCAGCAGCTTGGCACGCTGGGGCTACACCTAC. Its protein is CASSLARWGYTY.

This clonotype was observed a few times. The chain is built from TRBV29-1 and TRBJ2-7; TRBD1 might be the D (6 bases). The CDR3 loop spans 12 amino acids. Germline V gene data show CDR1 as SQVTM and CDR2 as ANQGSEA. With 5 bases removed from V and 1 base from J, the gap between germline ends came to 9 bases. Here the CDR3 DNA reads TGCAGCGTTCGACAGGCTTCCTACGAGCAGTACTTC. Its protein is CSVRQASYEQYF.

The chain has TRBV12-3 or TRBV12-4 and TRBJ1-2; the D gene is possibly TRBD1 (5 bases). Trimming took off 8 bases at V and 6 bases at J, with 13 bases between the two ends. CDR3 length equals 12 residues. For the CDR3, the DNA is TGTGCCAGCCGGAGGGACGTAGATGGCTACACCTTC. Translated: CASRRDVDGYTF.

This clonotype was observed a few times. This chain joins TRBV20-1 and TRBJ2-7, with 7 bases fitting TRBD2. The trim removed 6 bases at V and 2 bases at J, leaving 10 bases unmatched. The CDR3 is 14 amino acids. Per the germline V gene, CDR1 is DFQATT and CDR2 is SNEGSKA (reference sequence). As DNA, the CDR3 is TGCAGTGCCCCCTGGGCTAGCGGAACCTACGAGCAGTACTTC. Translation gives CSAPWASGTYEQYF.

The chain couples TRBV27 to TRBJ2-7, with D maybe TRBD1 (6 bases). This CDR3 contains 14 residues. Germline V gene lookup returns CDR1 MNHEY and CDR2 SMNVEV (reference sequence). V dropped 5 bases and J dropped 3 bases, with 14 bases sitting between them. The CDR3 sequence is CASSTLGQSYEQYF. The CDR3 DNA is TGTGCCAGCAGTACCCTCGGACAGAGCTACGAGCAGTACTTC.

This chain links TRBV15 with TRBJ2-1; maybe TRBD2 (5 bases). Germline-derived CDR1 and CDR2 are LNHNV and YYDKDF (reference sequence). Trimming stripped 2 bases from V and 5 bases from J, with 22 bases between. The CDR3 runs 18 residues. The CDR3 here is CATSRHDMGEGRNNEQFF. The CDR3 bases are TGTGCCACCAGCAGACATGATATGGGAGAGGGTAGGAACAATGAGCAGTTCTTC. Complete variable domain (other parts from reference TRBV15 and TRBJ2-1): DAMVIQNPRYQVTQFGKPVTLSCSQTLNHNVMYWYQQKSSQAPKLLFHYYDKDFNNEADTPDNFQSRRPNTSFCFLDIRSPGLGDTAMYLCATSRHDMGEGRNNEQFFGPGTRLTVL.

This clonotype was picked up a small number of times. This chain links TRBV20-1 with TRBJ2-7; 8 bases map to TRBD1. The CDR3 extends over 16 amino acids. Looked up from germline, CDR1 is DFQATT and CDR2 is SNEGSKA (reference sequence). With V trimmed by 4 bases and J by 2 bases, 13 bases remained unmatched. As DNA, the CDR3 is TGCAGTGCTAAAGCAATCGACAGGGGCGCCACCTACGAGCAGTACTTC. This translates into CSAKAIDRGATYEQYF.

This clonotype turned up a few times. This sequence joins TRBV11-2 and TRBJ2-1, with TRBD2 matching 10 bases. The V gene's germline CDR1 is SGHAT and CDR2 FQNNGV. The CDR3 has 15 amino acids. V lost 5 bases and J lost 8; bases outside the gene matches: 9. The chain's CDR3 is CASSKAAGGRDEQFF. CDR3 nucleotides: TGTGCCAGCAGCAAAGCAGCGGGAGGGAGGGATGAGCAGTTCTTC.

The V and J genes are TRBV7-8 and TRBJ1-1; TRBD1 is a possible D gene (6 bases). The CDR3 is made up of 15 amino acids. V was clipped by 1 base and J by 5 bases, with 14 bases between them. In germline, CDR1 is SGHVS, CDR2 FQNEAQ. The CDR3 sequence is CASSLGGGRRTEAFF. DNA for the CDR3: TGTGCCAGCAGCTTAGGGGGGGGCCGGAGGACTGAAGCTTTCTTT.